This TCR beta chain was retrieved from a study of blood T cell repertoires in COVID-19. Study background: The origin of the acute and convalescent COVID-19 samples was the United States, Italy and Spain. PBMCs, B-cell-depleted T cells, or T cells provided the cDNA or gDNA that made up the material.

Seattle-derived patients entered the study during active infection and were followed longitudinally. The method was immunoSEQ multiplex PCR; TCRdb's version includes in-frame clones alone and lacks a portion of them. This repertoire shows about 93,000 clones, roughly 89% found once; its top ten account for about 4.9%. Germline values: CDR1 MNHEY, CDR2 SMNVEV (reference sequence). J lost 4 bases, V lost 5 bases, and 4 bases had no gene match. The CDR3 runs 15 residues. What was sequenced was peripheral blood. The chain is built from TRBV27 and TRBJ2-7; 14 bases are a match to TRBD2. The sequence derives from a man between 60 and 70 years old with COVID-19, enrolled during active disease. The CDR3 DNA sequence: TGTGCCAGCAGTGTCGGGACTAGCGGGAGTTACGAGCAGTACTTC. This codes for CASSVGTSGSYEQYF.